The clone carrying this T cell receptor (beta chain) was observed a handful of times. Antigen unknown. These data originate in a study of human T cells and chemical hapten exposure. Study-level points and caveats: No shift was seen in TCRs above 1 in 1000 frequency with DPC sensitization.

As for time point: patch test 2, 6 weeks after DPC sensitization. Treatment specified: therapeutic diphenylcyclopropenone sensitization with weekly scalp DPC. Blood was drawn before each patch test was applied. TCRdb re-called the RACE reads with MiXCR, one entry per CDR3 protein. Of approximately 110,000 distinct CDR3 sequences listed, roughly a tenth are singletons. Germline values: CDR1 MNHEY, CDR2 SVGAGI. This CDR3 contains 14 residues. Trimming removed 3 bases at V and 2 bases at J, with 10 bases between. V is TRBV6-5 and J is TRBJ1-1, with D unresolved. The TCR sequence derives from a middle-aged woman with alopecia areata. Some clones in this sample may be carry-over from other donors' samples. The sample was whole blood, taken in connection with sensitization to the hapten diphenylcyclopropenone (DPC). The CDR3 here is CASSYWATNTEAFF. Here the CDR3 DNA reads TGTGCCAGCAGTTATTGGGCGACCAACACTGAAGCTTTCTTT.